The present TCR beta chain was sequenced within a study of beta chain features in type 1 diabetes. General study points: For cells with high TCR expression, cDNA sequencing could yield over-representation. The naive, central memory and Treg TCRB repertoires looked more alike in patients than they did in healthy donors. Patients with Type 1 diabetes showed moderately but significantly shorter TCRB CDR3s in all four CD4+ subsets. Among type 1 diabetes patients, VDJ junctions had fewer insertions and more deletions.

This clone was found a few times. What it binds is not known. Reverse transcription of all isolated RNA meant that expressed TCRB transcripts were sequenced. About 3.57 million reads, on average, came from each naive, central memory and regulatory T cell sample. Profiled with immunoSEQ multiplex PCR; TCRdb holds only in-frame clones, not every one. This table has about 160,000 clones, 6.5% to 8.5% appearing once. This CDR3 has 15 residues. From germline, CDR1 is MDHEN and CDR2 SYDVKM. Trimming cost V 5 bases and J 0 bases; bases outside gene matches: 4. Sequences were obtained from central memory CD4+ T cells from blood. The rearrangement joins TRBV28 to TRBJ2-7; 10 bases are shared with TRBD2. The clonotype was recovered from a woman in her late teens or twenties with type 1 diabetes. The CDR3 DNA follows: TGTGCCAGCAGTCTCGGACTAGCGGACTCCTACGAGCAGTACTTC. Translating gives CASSLGLADSYEQYF.